This T cell receptor beta chain emerged from a study of T cell responses to AZD1222 COVID-19 vaccine (dated by TCRdb to the early 2020s). The study in broad terms: TCR sequencing was performed for about 250 trial participants, of whom about 200 were given two doses of AZD1222 and around 26 were given two doses of MenACWY control vaccine. Enrollment into the trials was organized by age into subgroups of 18-55, 56-69 and 70-plus years, and those subgroups contained roughly 150, 30 and 60 TCR-sequenced participants, respectively. Beyond this particular receptor, the publication reports: In the small 56-69-year group, the increase in depth fell short of significance, most likely because of low power. A significant rise in spike-specific TCR breadth and depth was observed after two AZD1222 doses relative to day 0 and relative to MenACWY recipients. Conclusions about previously exposed vaccinees were limited because only a handful of AZD1222 recipients were SARS-CoV-2 seropositive at baseline. No day 14 peak-response samples were available, so repertoires were characterized only after the peak T cell response. Participants were mostly white British, with more females than males. The authors suggested clonal diversity may have been underestimated. The vaccine-associated CD4 TCRs covered the entire spike protein, and the dominant responses fell in regions 160-218 and 743-854. Epitopes outside the regions mutated in the B.1.351 and B.1.1.7 variants were reportedly recognized by nearly half of the unique spike-specific TCRs.

Remarks on this clone: It has no known antigen specificity. Base-call qualities are not available, and no considerably larger clone is one nucleotide away.

Interpreted using the paper, the time point label stands for: about 28 days (+/-7) after the second vaccine dose. AZD1222 recipients given second doses at about 4 weeks or at about 12 weeks were pooled, since spike-specific TCR depth and breadth were not found to differ between the two schedules. The vaccinee samples were drawn from two UK trials, COV001 and COV002, one of which was a single-blind randomized controlled phase 2/3 trial testing AZD1222 (ChAdOx1 nCoV-19) in healthy adults. Trial participant PBMC samples were collected at day 0 and day 28 after the second dose for TCRbeta chain sequencing. The CDR3 regions of human TCRbeta chains were subjected to immunosequencing. Per the source publication's procedure: TCRs in the repertoires were compared against a reference library of SARS-CoV-2-specific TCRs that had been generated with the MIRA antigen-specificity platform. Breadth was defined as the fraction of unique TCRs that were SARS-CoV-2-associated, and depth was defined as the fraction of total T cells that were SARS-CoV-2-associated. Using the MIRA data, every spike-specific TCR was mapped to the spike region that the TCR reacted to and assigned to either a CD4 or a CD8 class. Log10-transformed breadth and depth values were compared by one-way ANOVA with Sidak's multiple comparisons tests. The immuneACCESS repertoire file appears here via TCRdb, limited to in-frame rearrangements. These files lack a portion of the clones; in checked studies, under half of the deficit traces to unresolved V genes, and the cause of the others is not known. The V and J calls and clone size are taken from that table; D and trimming were inferred from the DNA. A total of 60,000 to 75,000 clones appear in this sample, roughly 80% of them only once. Together, the top ten hold less than 4% of the sample.

Inclusive of the bounding cysteine and phenylalanine, the CDR3 is 14 residues long. CDR3 DNA is the only sequence kept; it has 42 bases, read in frame from the first base. The trim is 0 bases for V and 5 bases for J, with a gap of 10 bases between the germline ends. Looking up the germline V gene yields CDR1 MNHEY and CDR2 SVGEGT. The receptor was derived from an adult who received the AZD1222 COVID-19 vaccine. This specimen was peripheral blood, taken 28 days after the second AZD1222 dose. Rearrangement joined TRBV6-2 or TRBV6-3 to TRBJ1-2, and perhaps TRBD1 as D gene, on 5 matching bases. The DNA is TGTGCCAGCAGTTACTCCAGGGAGTCTTATGGCTACACCTTC. Its protein product is CASSYSRESYGYTF.